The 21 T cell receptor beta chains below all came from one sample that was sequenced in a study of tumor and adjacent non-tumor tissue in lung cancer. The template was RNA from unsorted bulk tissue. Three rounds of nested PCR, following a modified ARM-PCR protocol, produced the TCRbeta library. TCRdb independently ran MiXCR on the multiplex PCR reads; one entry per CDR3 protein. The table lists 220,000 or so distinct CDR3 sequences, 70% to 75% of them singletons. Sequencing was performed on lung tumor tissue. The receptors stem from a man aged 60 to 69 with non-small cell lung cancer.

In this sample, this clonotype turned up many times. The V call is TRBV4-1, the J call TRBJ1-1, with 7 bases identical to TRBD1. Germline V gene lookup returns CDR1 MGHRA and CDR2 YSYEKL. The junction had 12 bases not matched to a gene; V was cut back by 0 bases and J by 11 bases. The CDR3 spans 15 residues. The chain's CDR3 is CASSQEVGTANRAFF. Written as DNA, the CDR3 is TGCGCCAGCAGCCAAGAAGTCGGGACAGCGAATCGGGCTTTCTTT.

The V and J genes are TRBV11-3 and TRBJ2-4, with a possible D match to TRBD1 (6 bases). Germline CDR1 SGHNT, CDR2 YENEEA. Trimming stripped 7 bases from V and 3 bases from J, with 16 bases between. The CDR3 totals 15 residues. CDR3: CASNFERGGKNIQYF. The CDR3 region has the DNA TGTGCCAGCAACTTCGAAAGAGGGGGCAAAAACATTCAGTACTTC.

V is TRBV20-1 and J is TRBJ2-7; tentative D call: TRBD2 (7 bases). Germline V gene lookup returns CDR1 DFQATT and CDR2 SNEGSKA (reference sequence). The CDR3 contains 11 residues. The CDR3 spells CSPRGGGEQYF. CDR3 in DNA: TGCAGCCCAAGGGGGGGGGGCGAGCAGTACTTC.

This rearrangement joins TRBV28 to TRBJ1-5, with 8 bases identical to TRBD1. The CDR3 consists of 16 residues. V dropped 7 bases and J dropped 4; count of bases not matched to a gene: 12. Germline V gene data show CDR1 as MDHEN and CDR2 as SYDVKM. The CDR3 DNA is TGTGCCAGCACCACAAACCACGGGACAGGTAATCAGCCCCAGCATTTT. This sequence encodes CASTTNHGTGNQPQHF.

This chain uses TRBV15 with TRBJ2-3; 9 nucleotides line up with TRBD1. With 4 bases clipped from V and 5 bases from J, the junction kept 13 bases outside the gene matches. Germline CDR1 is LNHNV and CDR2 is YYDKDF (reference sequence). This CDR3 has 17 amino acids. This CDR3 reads CATSTRGGQGRIDTQYF. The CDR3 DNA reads TGTGCCACCAGCACTAGAGGGGGACAGGGTAGAATAGATACGCAGTATTTT.

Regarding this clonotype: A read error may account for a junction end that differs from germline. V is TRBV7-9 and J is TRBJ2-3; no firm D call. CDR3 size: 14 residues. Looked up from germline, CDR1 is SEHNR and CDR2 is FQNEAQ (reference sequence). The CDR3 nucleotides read TGTGCCAGCAGCTTATGCGGAGTTACAGATACTCAGTATTTT. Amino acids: CASSLCGVTDTQYF. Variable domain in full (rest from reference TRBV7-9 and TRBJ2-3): DTGVSQNPRHKITKRGQNVTFRCDPISEHNRLYWYRQTLGQGPEFLTYFQNEAQLEKSRLLSDRFSAERPKGSFSTLEIQRTEQGDSAMYLCASSLCGVTDTQYFGPGTRLTVL.

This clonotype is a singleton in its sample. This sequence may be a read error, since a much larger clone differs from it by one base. The CDR3 sequence: CASSSQGANSYSEQFF. CDR3 DNA sequence: TGTGCCAGCAGTTCTCAGGGGGCAAACTCCTACAGTGAGCAGTTCTTC. The J gene is TRBJ2-1, the V gene TRBV6-5; TRBD1 matches at 8 bases. CDR3 length equals 16 residues. Germline V gives CDR1 MNHEY, CDR2 SVGAGI.

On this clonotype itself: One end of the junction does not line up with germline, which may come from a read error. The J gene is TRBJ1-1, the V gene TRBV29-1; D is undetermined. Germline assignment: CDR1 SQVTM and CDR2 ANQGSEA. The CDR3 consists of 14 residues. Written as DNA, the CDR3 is TGCAGCGCCCAGGCCCTAGGCACGAACACTGAATCTTTCTTT. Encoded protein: CSAQALGTNTESFF.

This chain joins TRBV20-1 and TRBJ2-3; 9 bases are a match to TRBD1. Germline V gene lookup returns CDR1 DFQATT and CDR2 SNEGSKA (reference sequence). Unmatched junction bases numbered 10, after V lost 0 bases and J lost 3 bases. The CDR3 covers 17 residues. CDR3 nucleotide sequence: TGCAGTGCTAGAGATCTCATGGGACAGGGTGCTACAGATACGCAGTATTTT. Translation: CSARDLMGQGATDTQYF.

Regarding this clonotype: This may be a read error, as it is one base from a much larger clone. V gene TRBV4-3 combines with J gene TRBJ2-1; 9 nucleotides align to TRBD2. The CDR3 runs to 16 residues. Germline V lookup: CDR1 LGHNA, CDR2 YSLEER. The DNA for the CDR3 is TGTGCCAGCAGCCGTGACCGCAGCGGGGGGTTCGATGAGCAGTTCTTC. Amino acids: CASSRDRSGGFDEQFF.

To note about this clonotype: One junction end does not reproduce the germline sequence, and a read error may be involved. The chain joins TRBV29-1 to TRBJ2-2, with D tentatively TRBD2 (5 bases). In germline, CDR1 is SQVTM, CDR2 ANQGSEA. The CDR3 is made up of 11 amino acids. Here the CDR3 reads CNVGTSGELLF. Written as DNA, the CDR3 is TGCAACGTTGGCACGTCCGGGGAGCTGTTGTTT.

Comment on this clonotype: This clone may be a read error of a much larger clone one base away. The CDR3 reads CSAPAWGGERDEQFF. DNA of the CDR3: TGCAGCGCGCCAGCATGGGGGGGCGAGAGGGATGAGCAGTTCTTC. The V call is TRBV20-1, the J call TRBJ2-1; maybe TRBD2 (7 bases). The CDR3 has 15 residues. Germline V gene sequence: CDR1 DFQATT, CDR2 SNEGSKA (reference sequence).

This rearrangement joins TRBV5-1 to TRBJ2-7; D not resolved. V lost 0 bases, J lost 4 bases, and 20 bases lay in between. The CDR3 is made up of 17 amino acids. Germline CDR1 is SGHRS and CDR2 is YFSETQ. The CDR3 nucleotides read TGCGCCAGCAGCTTGGCCGAGTTAGTGGGCCAAGAATACGAGCAGTACTTC. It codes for CASSLAELVGQEYEQYF.

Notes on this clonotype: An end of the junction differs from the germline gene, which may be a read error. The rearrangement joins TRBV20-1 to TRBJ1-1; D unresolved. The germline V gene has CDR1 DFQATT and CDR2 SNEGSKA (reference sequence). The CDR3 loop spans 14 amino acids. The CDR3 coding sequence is TGCAGTACTAGAGCGGGAAGACCGAATACTGAAGCTTTCTTT. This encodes CSTRAGRPNTEAFF.

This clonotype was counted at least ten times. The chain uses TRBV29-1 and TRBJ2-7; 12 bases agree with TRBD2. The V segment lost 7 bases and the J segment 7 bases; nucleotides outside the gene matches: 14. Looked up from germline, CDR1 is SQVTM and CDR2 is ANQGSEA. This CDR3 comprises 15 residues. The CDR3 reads CSGVTSGSVRGEQYF. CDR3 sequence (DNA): TGCAGCGGCGTGACTAGCGGGAGCGTGAGGGGGGAGCAGTACTTC.

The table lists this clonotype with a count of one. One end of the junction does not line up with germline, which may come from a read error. CDR3 in DNA: TGTGTCAGCGGAAGCGGGGGCTACACAGATATGCAGTATTTT. Translating gives CVSGSGGYTDMQYF. This rearrangement joins TRBV5-4 to TRBJ2-3, with TRBD2 identical over 8 bases. Germline assignment: CDR1 SGHNT and CDR2 YYREEE (reference sequence). The CDR3 covers 14 residues.

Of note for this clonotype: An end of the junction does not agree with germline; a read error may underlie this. CDR3 bases: TGTGCTAGCAGCTTACTAGGGGGAGGGTCCGTCTTCAATGAGCAGTTCTTC. Protein product: CASSLLGGGSVFNEQFF. This chain connects TRBV11-1 to TRBJ2-1, with a tentative D call TRBD2 (7 bases). Germline assignment: CDR1 SGHAT and CDR2 FQDESV (reference sequence). This CDR3 region has 17 residues.

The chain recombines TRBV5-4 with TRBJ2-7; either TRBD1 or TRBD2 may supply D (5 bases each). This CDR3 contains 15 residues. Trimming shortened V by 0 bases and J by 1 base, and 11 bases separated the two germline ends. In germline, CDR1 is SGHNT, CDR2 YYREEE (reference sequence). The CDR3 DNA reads TGTGCCAGCAGCTTGGGTGGGACCTCGTCCTACGAGCAGTACTTC. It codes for CASSLGGTSSYEQYF.

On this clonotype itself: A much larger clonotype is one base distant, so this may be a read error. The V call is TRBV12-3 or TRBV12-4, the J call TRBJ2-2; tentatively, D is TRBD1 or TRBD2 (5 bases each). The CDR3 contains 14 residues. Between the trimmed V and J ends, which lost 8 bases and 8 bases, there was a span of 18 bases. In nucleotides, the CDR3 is TGTGCCAGCTCAGCGGTGGGGCGTACGGGGGAGCTGTTTTTT. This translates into CASSAVGRTGELFF.

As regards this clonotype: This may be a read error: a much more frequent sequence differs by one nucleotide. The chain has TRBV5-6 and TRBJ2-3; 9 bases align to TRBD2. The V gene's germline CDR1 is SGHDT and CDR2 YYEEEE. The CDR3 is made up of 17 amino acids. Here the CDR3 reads CASNLGLASLVLDTQYF. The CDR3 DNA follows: TGTGCCAGCAACTTGGGACTAGCAAGTCTTGTTCTCGATACGCAGTATTTT.

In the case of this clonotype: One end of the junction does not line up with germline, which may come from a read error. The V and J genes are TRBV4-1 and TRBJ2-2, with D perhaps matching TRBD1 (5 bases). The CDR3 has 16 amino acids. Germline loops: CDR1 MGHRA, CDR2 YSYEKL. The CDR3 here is CASSRVPGANIGELFF. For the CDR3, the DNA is TGCGCCAGCAGCCGAGTTCCTGGGGCGAACATCGGGGAGCTGTTTTTT.